The sample holds a few counts of the clone carrying this TCR beta chain. The antigen remains undetermined. This specimen comes from a study of T-cell memory formation after mild COVID-19. The overall study: TCR clusters showed largely donor specificity. Findings and limits, study-wide: Clones that contracted clustered mainly in CM and EM if CD4+ and in EMRA if CD8+. Memory cells collected pre-infection included some clones that later responded, suggesting cross-reactive memory joined.

Employing constant-segment primers, 5'RACE generated TCR alpha and TCR beta cDNA libraries bearing sample barcodes and UMIs. TCRdb re-derived calls from the 5' RACE reads in MiXCR, one entry per CDR3 protein. The data contain approximately 350,000 distinct CDR3 sequences, around 28% of them seen just once; the ten biggest clones take up about 13%. Trimming removed 6 bases from V and 4 bases from J; junction bases left unmatched: 16. Germline V gene data show CDR1 as SGHKS and CDR2 as YYEKEE (reference sequence). The CDR3 spans 19 residues. This TCR was sampled from an adult woman who had mild COVID-19 (a few samples of this study predate the infection). Cell type and time point are not known. V gene TRBV5-5 combines with J gene TRBJ2-2, with TRBD2 identical over 12 bases. The source material was PBMCs or a T cell subset sorted from them (not recorded which). CDR3: CASTGRGLAGGPSTGELFF. CDR3 sequence (DNA): TGTGCCAGCACCGGCAGGGGGCTAGCGGGAGGGCCAAGCACCGGGGAGCTGTTTTTT.